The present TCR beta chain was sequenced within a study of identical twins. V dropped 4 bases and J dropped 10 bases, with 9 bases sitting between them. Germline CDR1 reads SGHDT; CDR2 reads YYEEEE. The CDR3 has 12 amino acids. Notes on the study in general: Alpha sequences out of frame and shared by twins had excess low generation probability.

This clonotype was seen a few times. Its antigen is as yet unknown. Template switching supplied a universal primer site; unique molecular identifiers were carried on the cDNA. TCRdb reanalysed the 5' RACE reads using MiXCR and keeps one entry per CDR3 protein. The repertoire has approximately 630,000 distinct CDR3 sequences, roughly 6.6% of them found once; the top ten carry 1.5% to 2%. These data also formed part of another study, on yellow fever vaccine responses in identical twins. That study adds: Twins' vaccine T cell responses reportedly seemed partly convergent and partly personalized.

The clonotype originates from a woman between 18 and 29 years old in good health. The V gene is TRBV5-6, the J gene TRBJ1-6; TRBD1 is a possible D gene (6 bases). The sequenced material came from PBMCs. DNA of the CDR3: TGTGCCAGCAGCAAAGACAGGTCACCCCTCCACTTT. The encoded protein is CASSKDRSPLHF.